The T cell receptor (beta chain) under discussion was sequenced for a study of graft-versus-host responses after intestinal transplantation (dated by TCRdb to about 2021). Turning to the overall study: The transplants that recipients received were multivisceral, liver-intestinal, or isolated intestinal. Alloreactive clones were identified by sequencing pre-transplant mixed lymphocyte reaction products and comparing them with unstimulated pre-transplant donor and recipient T cells. Samples from three later patients were sequenced in-house on an Illumina MiSeq with MiXCR processing rather than by the commercial service. The cohort enrolled about two dozen intestinal transplant recipients, one of whom was a retransplant, and a few patients without pretransplant specimens were excluded. All recipients received anti-thymocyte globulin induction followed by maintenance tacrolimus and steroids for around three years. Graft-versus-host and host-versus-graft alloreactive T cell clones were tracked in the graft, circulation and bone marrow after intestinal transplantation using bulk TCR-beta CDR3 sequencing. Donor T cell macrochimerism was defined as a peak of at least 4% donor T cells among recipient peripheral blood mononuclear cells. Broader findings and caveats from the paper: Patients with donor T cell macrochimerism had high GvH to HvG T cell clonal ratios in their allografts. Conclusions were limited by the relatively low number and heterogeneity of intestinal transplant patients. GvH clones were found in recipient bone marrow, and some of the GvH clones appeared earlier in ileal mucosa or blood, which is consistent with an intestinal mucosal origin. Early after transplant, peak levels of circulating GvH clones were found to be associated with declines in HvG clones.

This specimen's time point label, interpreted: cells obtained before transplantation from donor or recipient. CD3+CD4+ and CD3+CD8+ populations were FACS-sorted from unstimulated pre-transplant donor and recipient cells taken from spleen or lymph nodes. Libraries were prepared through the immunoSEQ multiplex PCR assay. For most patients, genomic DNA was isolated with the Qiagen DNeasy Blood and Tissue Kit and sent frozen to Adaptive Biotechnologies for TCR sequencing. For most patients, genomic DNA was subjected to high-throughput TCR-beta CDR3 sequencing by Adaptive Biotechnologies. The paper's processing steps were these. Adaptive's ImmunoSEQ software was the source of the TCR sequencing data for 18 patients, while a few other patients were processed with MiXCR and VDJtools. CD4 versus CD8 sorting errors were corrected by removing sequences found in both subsets at a frequency ratio below 5:1. CDR3 nucleotide sequences shared between donor and recipient were removed because the origin of such sequences could not be assigned. Alloreactive clones required at least 2-fold expansion over unstimulated cells and minimum CFSE-low frequency of 0.002% (template counts) or 0.001% (read counts). A clone was considered mappable if detected in the sequenced pre-transplant spleen, lymph node, or MLR CFSE-low populations of the donor or recipient. Cumulative frequency of alloreactive clones was calculated as a percentage of all sequences weighted by copy number. Not all clones reach the TCRdb copy of this immuneACCESS table, which keeps in-frame sequences only. Checked studies attribute under half of the gap to unresolved V genes and leave the rest unexplained. D and trimming were read from the DNA, whereas the V and J calls and clone size are those reported in that table. The sample yields under 95,000 clones; roughly 90% were counted once. The ten largest make up 2% to 3% of the sample.

A remark on this clone: Which antigen it targets is not known. Base qualities are not at hand, and no much larger clone is one base apart.

Reading from cysteine to phenylalanine, the CDR3 counts 16 amino acids. Solely the CDR3 DNA is kept, with 48 bases framed from the first base. V gives up 2 bases and J gives up 2 bases, and the segment between their germline ends measures 13 bases. The germline V gene gives CDR1 as MDHEN and CDR2 as SYDVKM. This clonotype originated in a human donor who received an intestinal transplant. The chain joins TRBV28 to TRBJ1-3, with the D gene uncertain. Source: unstimulated CD8+ T cells sorted from spleen or lymph node cells, taken before intestinal transplant. The DNA is TGTGCCAGCAGTTTACTCGGGGAAGCCACTGGAAACACCATATATTTT. It encodes CASSLLGEATGNTIYF.